Sequencing of this TCR beta chain was carried out in a study of blood T cell repertoires in COVID-19. Germline lookup yields CDR1 ENHRY and CDR2 SYGVKD. V lost 8 bases and J lost 0, with 8 bases in between. The CDR3 loop spans 13 amino acids. Under the authors' procedure: Counts of nucleated cells, estimated from reference gene primer amplification, were obtained. Clones were read by immunoSEQ multiplex PCR, and TCRdb kept only the in-frame ones, dropping some. The V and J calls and the clone size are those of that table, but D and trimming were determined from the DNA. The table lists tens of thousands of clones, about 87% of them singletons.

J is TRBJ1-3 and V is TRBV10-3; the D is unclear. The receptor was isolated from a human donor in a cohort sampled during active COVID-19. Sequenced sample: peripheral blood. The CDR3 nucleotides read TGTGCCATCGTTTCCCTCTCTGGAAACACCATATATTTT. As protein: CAIVSLSGNTIYF.